A single sample gave rise to the 11 T cell receptor beta chains below, sequenced in a study of read filtering for tumor transcriptome and immune sequencing (dated by TCRdb to about 2020). Sequencing used an Illumina HiSeq 4000. Starting from 350 to 450 ng RNA, TCR libraries were constructed with the Immunoverse kit using molecular barcoded adaptors that cover the alpha/delta and beta/gamma chains. TCRdb reworked the public reads: Q25 trimming with fastp, MiXCR clone assembly, productive beta chains retained. CDR3 protein sequences are deduplicated, and each keeps its most common genes and DNA. The sample includes tens of thousands of distinct CDR3 sequences, with roughly a fifth observed a single time. Clones ranked in the top ten supply roughly 10% of the sample. Sequencing was done on a sample of a population of CD138-negative cells sorted from bone marrow. The cell subset or site label, read with the paper, signifies: bone marrow mononuclear cells depleted of CD138+ plasma/myeloma cells by negative magnetic selection. Receptors originate from a donor at least 40 years old with multiple myeloma.

This clonotype was detected ten times or more. The chain is built from TRBV7-9 and TRBJ2-5, with D possibly matching TRBD2 (5 bases). This CDR3 region has 10 residues. Germline values: CDR1 SEHNR, CDR2 FQNEAQ (reference sequence). The CDR3 DNA sequence: TGTGCAGCAGCGGAGGAGACCCAGTACTTC. The encoded protein is CAAAEETQYF. The full variable domain, with the rest looked up from reference TRBV7-9 and TRBJ2-5, is DTGVSQNPRHKITKRGQNVTFRCDPISEHNRLYWYRQTLGQGPEFLTYFQNEAQLEKSRLLSDRFSAERPKGSFSTLEIQRTEQGDSAMYLCAAAEETQYFGPGTRLLVL.

The genes are TRBV7-9 and TRBJ2-7, with D possibly being TRBD2 (6 bases). The ends were cut back, 7 bases at V and 5 bases at J, with 15 bases in the middle. This CDR3 has 13 amino acids. Germline values: CDR1 SEHNR, CDR2 FQNEAQ (reference sequence). The CDR3 nucleotides are TGTGCCAGCACGGGGGTCCTAAGCGACGAGCAGTACTTC. Its translation is CASTGVLSDEQYF.

This clonotype was seen many times. The chain couples TRBV6-1 to TRBJ2-1, with D perhaps matching TRBD2 (5 bases). Germline CDR1 is MNHNS and CDR2 is SASEGT. This CDR3 spans 12 amino acids. Trimming took off 4 bases at V and 8 bases at J, with 9 bases between the two ends. The CDR3 nucleotides read TGTGCCAGCAGTGTCGAGGGTTATGAGCAGTTCTTC. It encodes CASSVEGYEQFF.

In its sample, this clonotype was seen many times. This chain connects TRBV5-1 to TRBJ2-7; D remains unclear. Trimming cost V 0 bases and J 3 bases, with 13 bases left between them. The CDR3 has 15 residues. Germline V gene data show CDR1 as SGHRS and CDR2 as YFSETQ. In DNA, the CDR3 is TGCGCCAGCAGCTTGGTACCAGGCAGTAACTACGAGCAGTACTTC. Its translation: CASSLVPGSNYEQYF.

This clonotype was observed many times. The J gene is TRBJ1-5, the V gene TRBV20-1; 7 nucleotides agree with TRBD1. The J segment lost 4 bases and the V segment lost 6 bases, leaving 6 bases of the junction unmatched. The CDR3 covers 13 residues. From germline, CDR1 is DFQATT and CDR2 SNEGSKA (reference sequence). The CDR3 DNA follows: TGCAGTGCCCAGAGGACAGGTAATCAGCCCCAGCATTTT. It specifies CSAQRTGNQPQHF.

This clonotype was counted many times. The rearrangement joins TRBV5-1 to TRBJ2-2, with TRBD2 as a possible D gene (6 bases). Germline CDR1 is SGHRS and CDR2 is YFSETQ. The CDR3 runs to 18 residues. Deletions cut 0 bases from V and 4 bases from J, with 19 bases between. The DNA for the CDR3 is TGCGCCAGCAGCTTGGCTCCGGTTGGAGGGGTCATCACCGGGGAGCTGTTTTTT. Protein: CASSLAPVGGVITGELFF.

This clonotype was seen many times. The V and J genes are TRBV14 and TRBJ1-1; the D is unclear. Germline V CDR1 and CDR2: SGHDN, FVKESK. Trimming cost V 6 bases and J 4 bases, with 6 bases left between them. CDR3 length: 11 residues. This CDR3 is CASRAITEAFF. DNA for the CDR3: TGTGCCAGCAGGGCAATCACTGAAGCTTTCTTT.

As regards this clonotype: A much larger clone sits a single nucleotide away, making a read error possible. The V call is TRBV19, the J call TRBJ2-7; 10 nucleotides agree with TRBD1. CDR3 length equals 15 residues. Looked up from germline, CDR1 is LNHDA and CDR2 is SQIVND (reference sequence). This chain's CDR3 is CASSWGQGYSYEQHF. CDR3 nucleotide sequence: TGTGCCAGTAGCTGGGGACAGGGGTACTCCTACGAGCAGCACTTC.

This clonotype has a count of ten or more. V usage is TRBV21-1 and J usage is TRBJ2-7; TRBD2 is the table's D call, not checked against the DNA. TRBV21-1 is designated a pseudogene. The CDR3 covers 17 residues. The CDR3 bases are TGTGCCAGCAGCAGGCCGCTACGACCATACAGCTCCTACGAGCAGTACTTC. Its protein is CASSRPLRPYSSYEQYF.

This clonotype was detected ten times or more. The chain has TRBV11-2 and TRBJ2-2, with D possibly being TRBD1 (6 bases). Trimming removed 5 bases from V and 0 bases from J, with 13 bases in between. Germline V CDR1 and CDR2: SGHAT, FQNNGV. There are 16 residues in the CDR3. CDR3 DNA: TGTGCCAGCAGCCCTCGGACAGCTACGAACACCGGGGAGCTGTTTTTT. Protein: CASSPRTATNTGELFF. Full variable domain (rest looked up from reference TRBV11-2 and TRBJ2-2): EAGVAQSPRYKIIEKRQSVAFWCNPISGHATLYWYQQILGQGPKLLIQFQNNGVVDDSQLPKDRFSAERLKGVDSTLKIQPAKLEDSAVYLCASSPRTATNTGELFFGEGSRLTVL.

This clonotype was observed at least ten times. This sequence joins TRBV5-1 and TRBJ2-6; D is ambiguous. The ends were cut back, 0 bases at V and 2 bases at J, with 0 bases in the middle. The CDR3 consists of 13 residues. Germline CDR1 reads SGHRS; CDR2 reads YFSETQ. As DNA, the CDR3 is TGCGCCAGCAGCTTGGCTGGGGCCAACGTCCTGACTTTC. It specifies CASSLAGANVLTF.